These 13 T cell receptor beta chains originate from one sample sequenced in a study of T cell repertoires in cytomegalovirus infection (dated by TCRdb to about 2019). The treatment or condition label on this specimen signifies: in vitro stimulation with specific CMV peptide epitopes to enrich CMV-specific T cells. The antigens of these receptors remain unknown. The instrument was an Illumina HiSeq 1500. Using fastp at Q25 and MiXCR, TCRdb reprocessed the public reads and kept productive beta chains. Rows with one shared CDR3 protein collapse into an entry with the most common genes and DNA. This sample lists around 710,000 distinct CDR3 sequences; 25% to 35% were detected once. The ten largest clonotypes hold 13% of the sample. Source: cultured CD8+ T cells from PBMCs, taken from culture after CMV antigen stimulation. The receptors were sampled from a human donor in good health (CMV status not recorded). Some clones in this sample may be carry-over from other donors' samples.

This clonotype was counted many times. The chain has TRBV7-6 and TRBJ2-1; TRBD2 matches 7 bases. The germline CDR1 and CDR2 sequences are SGHVS and FNYEAQ. The CDR3 has 16 amino acids. Trimming took 5 bases from V and 0 from J; bases not matched to a gene: 7. As DNA, the CDR3 is TGTGCCAGCAGCCACCGACTAGCCGCCTCCTACAATGAGCAGTTCTTC. It yields the protein CASSHRLAASYNEQFF.

This rearrangement joins TRBV20-1 to TRBJ1-5, with 8 bases lining up with TRBD1. With 1 base clipped from V and 0 bases from J, the junction kept 17 bases outside the gene matches. CDR3 length: 20 residues. Germline V lookup: CDR1 DFQATT, CDR2 SNEGSKA (reference sequence). DNA for the CDR3: TGCAGTGCTAGAGCTCCCCTCAGTGGGGACAGGCGGCATAGCAATCAGCCCCAGCATTTT. Translation: CSARAPLSGDRRHSNQPQHF.

This clonotype was observed a few times. The V gene is TRBV27, the J gene TRBJ1-1; D gene unclear. V shed 5 bases and J shed 0 bases, with 13 bases lying between them. The CDR3 runs to 15 residues. Per germline, CDR1 MNHEY and CDR2 SMNVEV (reference sequence). The CDR3 region is CASSPWTGLNTEAFF. The CDR3 DNA reads TGTGCCAGCAGTCCATGGACGGGTCTGAACACTGAAGCTTTCTTT.

J is TRBJ2-7 and V is TRBV4-1; TRBD1 aligns across 8 bases. The trim removed 1 base at V and 2 bases at J, leaving 4 bases unmatched. CDR1 and CDR2 from the germline V gene are MGHRA and YSYEKL. The CDR3 spans 15 residues. The CDR3 DNA sequence: TGCGCCAGCAGCCAAGTTGGCAGGGGGCCCTACGAGCAGTACTTC. Encoded protein: CASSQVGRGPYEQYF.

This rearrangement joins TRBV27 to TRBJ1-5; D unresolved. This CDR3 is built from 11 residues. The germline CDR1 and CDR2 sequences are MNHEY and SMNVEV (reference sequence). The V end was cut by 4 bases, the J end by 5 bases, with 3 bases between. The CDR3 reads CASSSDQPQHF. In nucleotides, the CDR3 is TGTGCCAGCAGTTCCGATCAGCCCCAGCATTTT.

The chain links TRBV9 to TRBJ2-3; a possible D gene is TRBD2 (6 bases). This CDR3 contains 15 residues. The V and J ends lost 5 bases and 1 base respectively, with 14 bases between them. Germline loops: CDR1 SGDLS, CDR2 YYNGEE. The CDR3 DNA is TGTGCCAGCAGTGCCGGGGGATCGGGCACAGATACGCAGTATTTT. It codes for CASSAGGSGTDTQYF.

This clonotype was detected only a few times. The gene calls are TRBV6-2 or TRBV6-3 and TRBJ1-1; TRBD1 matches at 10 bases. Germline CDR1 reads MNHEY; CDR2 reads SVGEGT. V trimming: 5 bases; J trimming: 0 bases; junction bases outside the gene matches: 6. The CDR3 runs to 16 residues. This CDR3 reads CASSNRDRGLNTEAFF. CDR3 in DNA: TGTGCCAGCAGTAACCGGGACAGGGGCCTGAACACTGAAGCTTTCTTT.

In its sample, this clonotype was seen many times. The gene calls are TRBV19 and TRBJ1-5; TRBD1 matches 9 bases. Germline V CDR1 and CDR2: LNHDA, SQIVND (reference sequence). The CDR3 has 14 residues. V lost 7 bases and J lost 6; bases outside the gene matches: 7. The CDR3 DNA sequence: TGTGCCAGTACCTACAGGGGGCACGGTCAGCCCCAGCATTTT. Translated, it gives CASTYRGHGQPQHF.

The rearrangement uses TRBV14 and TRBJ1-4; a weak D match, TRBD1 (5 bases). The CDR3 contains 15 residues. V was cut by 4 bases and J by 7 bases, with 16 bases left in between. Germline V lookup: CDR1 SGHDN, CDR2 FVKESK. CDR3 loop: CASSPTPTGGEKLFF. CDR3 sequence (DNA): TGTGCCAGCAGCCCTACCCCGACTGGGGGTGAAAAACTGTTTTTT.

This clonotype has at least ten counts. This chain joins TRBV7-9 and TRBJ1-4, with 8 nucleotides matching TRBD1. Germline CDR1 reads SEHNR; CDR2 reads FQNEAQ (reference sequence). J lost 5 bases, V lost 4 bases, and 6 bases had no gene match. CDR3 length equals 15 residues. DNA for the CDR3: TGTGCCAGCAGCTCCGGACAGGGCCCCAATGAAAAACTGTTTTTT. Protein sequence: CASSSGQGPNEKLFF.

The V gene is TRBV28, the J gene TRBJ2-5; TRBD2 agrees at 8 bases. The V gene end was trimmed by 8 bases and the J gene end by 2 bases; junction bases not matched to a gene: 10. In germline, CDR1 is MDHEN, CDR2 SYDVKM. The CDR3 contains 15 residues. CDR3 sequence reads: CASGRLSGGQETQYF. The CDR3 DNA sequence: TGTGCCAGCGGGCGACTAAGCGGGGGACAAGAGACCCAGTACTTC.

This clonotype showed up many times. The chain recombines TRBV7-2 with TRBJ2-7; D is ambiguous. Per germline, CDR1 SGHTA and CDR2 FQGNSA. The CDR3 is 13 residues long. Trimming cost V 1 base and J 2 bases, with 6 bases left between them. The CDR3 is CASSLVGPYEQYV. The CDR3 DNA reads TGTGCCAGCAGCTTAGTTGGGCCCTACGAGCAGTACGTC.

The sample holds one count of this clonotype. The V and J genes are TRBV5-6 and TRBJ2-2, with D tentatively TRBD1 or TRBD2 (5 bases each). This CDR3 region has 15 residues. V lost 4 bases, J lost 2 bases, and 12 bases lay in between. The germline V gene encodes CDR1 SGHDT and CDR2 YYEEEE. As DNA, the CDR3 is TGTGCCAGCAGCGGGCTGGGGGTTAACACCGGGGAGCTGTTTTTT. Its protein is CASSGLGVNTGELFF.